The 24 T cell receptor beta chains below were found in one sample sequenced in a study of regulatory T cells in long-lasting Graves disease. Time point defined: newly diagnosed GD, antithyroid drugs for less than 3 months. Extracted RNA from PBMCs served as the source of the TCR library. Building the TCR beta libraries relied on iRepertoire HTBI primers, and CDR3 regions underwent Arm-PCR. TCRdb reprocessed the multiplex PCR reads via MiXCR and lists one record per CDR3 protein. The sample has about 440,000 distinct CDR3 sequences; about 17% are singletons. Separately, the same data were catalogued under a study of T cells in Graves' hyperthyroidism and ophthalmopathy.

The specimen was peripheral blood mononuclear cells (PBMCs), collected at new diagnosis, from a patient treated with antithyroid drugs. The receptor source for this set is a woman aged 18-29 years with Graves disease.

To note about this clonotype: A much larger clone sits a single nucleotide away, making a read error possible. The CDR3 does not close with the conserved phenylalanine or tryptophan, likely indicating a read error. V is TRBV9 and J is TRBJ1-1; TRBD1 matches at 9 bases. The V segment lost 3 bases and the J segment 11 bases; nucleotides outside the gene matches: 11. Germline-derived CDR1 and CDR2 are SGDLS and YYNGEE. The CDR3 contains 14 residues. Written as DNA, the CDR3 is TGTGCCAGCAGCGCCTCTCCCGGGACAGGGCTCGCTTTCTCT. It specifies CASSASPGTGLAFS.

For this clonotype: Given a much more abundant clone one base away, this may be a read error. The rearrangement links TRBV20-1 to TRBJ2-7; no clear D. Germline loops: CDR1 DFQATT, CDR2 SNEGSKA (reference sequence). The length of the CDR3 is 13 residues. The V and J ends lost 4 bases and 3 bases respectively, with 13 bases between them. CDR3 bases: TGCAGTGCTAACGAGCCGTGTGGCTACGAGCAGTACTTC. Translating it yields CSANEPCGYEQYF.

This clonotype was seen many times. The gene calls are TRBV29-1 and TRBJ2-1; D unclear. CDR1 is SQVTM, CDR2 ANQGSEA, per germline. This CDR3 contains 14 residues. Trimming cost V 6 bases and J 0 bases, with 12 bases left between them. CDR3 loop: CSVPPRSSYNEQFF. CDR3 bases: TGCAGCGTCCCCCCCCGGAGCTCCTACAATGAGCAGTTCTTC.

This clonotype has at least ten counts. The genes are TRBV6-2 or TRBV6-3 and TRBJ2-7; 14 positions agree with TRBD2. The CDR3 sequence is 19 residues long. CDR1 is MNHEY, CDR2 SVGEGT, per germline. V shed 5 bases, J shed 4 bases, and the junction held 16 bases outside the gene matches. CDR3 protein: CASSPLLGLAGVSPYEQYF. DNA for the CDR3: TGTGCCAGCAGTCCCCTTTTGGGACTAGCGGGAGTATCTCCGTACGAGCAGTACTTC.

CDR3 in DNA: TGTGCCAGCAGTTTCCCGGTCGGGGCGGACTACCAAGAGACCCAGTACTTC. As protein: CASSFPVGADYQETQYF. V usage is TRBV28 and J usage is TRBJ2-5; D assignment may be TRBD1 or TRBD2 (5 bases each). The CDR3 extends over 17 amino acids. Germline lookup yields CDR1 MDHEN and CDR2 SYDVKM. V lost 3 bases to trimming and J lost 0 bases, with 17 bases between them. The whole variable domain, remainder taken from reference TRBV28 and TRBJ2-5, is DVKVTQSSRYLVKRTGEKVFLECVQDMDHENMFWYRQDPGLGLRLIYFSYDVKMKEKGDIPEGYSVSREKKERFSLILESASTNQTSMYLCASSFPVGADYQETQYFGPGTRLLVL.

The chain is built from TRBV7-2 and TRBJ2-7; 10 nucleotides line up with TRBD1. The V and J ends lost 1 base and 7 bases, in that order; junction bases with no gene match: 4. The CDR3 extends over 14 amino acids. CDR1 SGHTA and CDR2 FQGNSA come from the germline V gene. CDR3 sequence (DNA): TGTGCCAGCAGCTTAGGGGGACAGGGGATGGAGCAGTACTTC. Protein: CASSLGGQGMEQYF.

Many counts were recorded for this clonotype. V gene TRBV7-2 combines with J gene TRBJ1-5, with a tentative D call TRBD1 (6 bases). This CDR3 contains 15 residues. Germline assignment: CDR1 SGHTA and CDR2 FQGNSA. V was cut by 5 bases and J by 7 bases, with 18 bases left in between. The CDR3 here is CASSLNGPGDQPQHF. The CDR3 nucleotides read TGTGCCAGCAGCCTAAATGGCCCAGGGGACCAGCCCCAGCATTTT.

This clonotype has at least ten counts. The gene calls are TRBV5-4 and TRBJ2-7; perhaps TRBD2 as D (6 bases). The CDR3 has 15 amino acids. V dropped 4 bases and J dropped 3 bases, with 17 bases sitting between them. Germline loops: CDR1 SGHNT, CDR2 YYREEE (reference sequence). The DNA for the CDR3 is TGTGCCAGCAGCCCCGGGAATAGCGGACGCTACGAGCAGTACTTC. Translation: CASSPGNSGRYEQYF.

This clonotype was seen repeatedly, ten times or more. The chain has TRBV7-2 and TRBJ2-7; D may be TRBD1 (5 bases). Between the trimmed V and J ends, which lost 5 bases and 1 base, there was a span of 12 bases. Germline CDR1 SGHTA, CDR2 FQGNSA. The CDR3 covers 14 residues. CDR3 sequence reads: CASSHSAGSYEQYF. The CDR3 DNA is TGTGCCAGCAGCCACTCGGCAGGGTCCTACGAGCAGTACTTC.

This chain uses TRBV20-1 with TRBJ2-3; TRBD2 aligns across 9 bases. The CDR3 has 19 residues. Per the germline V gene, CDR1 is DFQATT and CDR2 is SNEGSKA (reference sequence). The J segment lost 0 bases and the V segment lost 0 bases, leaving 13 bases of the junction unmatched. CDR3 in amino acids: CSARDYSTTSGRSTDTQYF. CDR3 bases: TGCAGTGCTAGAGATTATTCCACAACTAGCGGGCGGAGCACAGATACGCAGTATTTT.

Notes on this clonotype: This may come from a read error, since a much larger clone is one base off. The conserved closing phenylalanine or tryptophan is absent in this CDR3, likely reflecting a read error. This sequence joins TRBV28 and TRBJ2-7; no clear D. Trimming shortened V by 7 bases and J by 2 bases, and 9 bases separated the two germline ends. Germline CDR1 is MDHEN and CDR2 is SYDVKM. The CDR3 runs to 12 residues. DNA of the CDR3: TGTGCCAGCACCTCGGGTCCCTACGAGCAGTACTCC. This translates into CASTSGPYEQYS.

This clonotype was seen at least ten times. The chain recombines TRBV28 with TRBJ2-7; D may be TRBD2 (6 bases). Germline V gene lookup returns CDR1 MDHEN and CDR2 SYDVKM. V lost 3 bases and J 2 bases, leaving 20 bases between the germline ends. The CDR3 extends over 17 amino acids. CDR3 residues: CASSFQLGGLSTYEQYF. The CDR3 DNA sequence: TGTGCCAGCAGTTTTCAATTGGGGGGTCTCTCGACCTACGAGCAGTACTTC.

At least ten counts were recorded for this clonotype. The chain carries TRBV7-8 and TRBJ2-7, with 11 bases fitting TRBD2. CDR1 and CDR2 (germline): SGHVS, FQNEAQ. The CDR3 runs to 15 residues. Trimming removed 4 bases from V and 4 bases from J; junction bases left unmatched: 6. DNA for the CDR3: TGTGCCAGCAGCTCCGGGACTAGCGGATTTTACGAGCAGTACTTC. Protein product: CASSSGTSGFYEQYF.

The chain links TRBV6-2 or TRBV6-3 to TRBJ2-3, with 9 nucleotides matching TRBD1. Germline V lookup: CDR1 MNHEY, CDR2 SVGEGT. The V and J ends lost 6 bases and 6 bases, in that order; junction bases with no gene match: 4. This CDR3 spans 13 amino acids. The CDR3 bases are TGTGCCAGCAGACTGACAGGGGGGGATACGCAGTATTTT. It codes for CASRLTGGDTQYF.

This clonotype was detected a few times. The gene calls are TRBV14 and TRBJ2-1; unclear D gene. The CDR3 sequence is 12 residues long. Germline CDR1 reads SGHDN; CDR2 reads FVKESK. V was pared by 0 bases and J by 8 bases, with 5 bases between. The DNA for the CDR3 is TGTGCCAGCAGCCAAGATTCGGATGAGCAGTTCTTC. Amino acids: CASSQDSDEQFF.

This clonotype was counted a few times. The rearrangement joins TRBV20-1 to TRBJ2-1, with D maybe TRBD1 (6 bases). Trimming removed 6 bases at V and 2 bases at J, with 17 bases between. The CDR3 totals 15 residues. The germline V gene encodes CDR1 DFQATT and CDR2 SNEGSKA (reference sequence). The DNA for the CDR3 is TGCAGTGCCAACCCATTCGCAGGGGCCTACAATGAGCAGTTCTTC. It encodes CSANPFAGAYNEQFF.

This clonotype has a count of ten or more. The chain couples TRBV19 to TRBJ2-7, with TRBD2 identical over 9 bases. The ends lost 3 bases at V and 0 bases at J; junction bases unmatched: 3. The germline gives CDR1 LNHDA, CDR2 SQIVND (reference sequence). CDR3 length: 15 residues. The CDR3 nucleotides read TGTGCCAGTAGTATTAGCGGGGGCTCCTCCTACGAGCAGTACTTC. Residues: CASSISGGSSYEQYF.

The chain combines TRBV12-3 or TRBV12-4 with TRBJ2-3; possibly TRBD2 for D (5 bases). Trimming took off 5 bases at V and 0 bases at J, with 24 bases between the two ends. The CDR3 is made up of 19 amino acids. CDR3 bases: TGTGCCAGCAGTCCCTACCCCGAAGAGCGGAAATCTAGCACAGATACGCAGTATTTT. Amino acids: CASSPYPEERKSSTDTQYF.

This clonotype was observed at least ten times. The chain links TRBV20-1 to TRBJ2-1; D is ambiguous. Trimming removed 7 bases from V and 8 bases from J, with 12 bases in between. This CDR3 has 11 residues. Per the germline V gene, CDR1 is DFQATT and CDR2 is SNEGSKA (reference sequence). CDR3 sequence (DNA): TGCAGTGAGGACCGAGGCTATGAGCAGTTCTTC. It yields the protein CSEDRGYEQFF.

A few counts support this clonotype. The rearrangement uses TRBV11-2 and TRBJ2-2, with TRBD2 identical over 11 bases. The CDR3 has 16 amino acids. After removal of 4 bases from V and 9 bases from J, the junction contained 10 bases not matched to a gene. Germline CDR1 reads SGHAT; CDR2 reads FQNNGV. The CDR3 region is CASSSRLAGPLRELFF. CDR3 coding DNA: TGTGCCAGCAGCTCAAGACTAGCGGGACCCCTCAGGGAGCTGTTTTTT.

This clonotype was counted at least ten times. The J gene is TRBJ2-3, the V gene TRBV2, with 8 nucleotides matching TRBD1. This CDR3 contains 14 residues. Per germline, CDR1 SNHLY and CDR2 FYNNEI. V trimming: 7 bases; J trimming: 2 bases; junction bases outside the gene matches: 5. The CDR3 loop is CASTRTGTTDTQYF. The CDR3 bases are TGTGCCAGCACCAGGACAGGGACCACAGATACGCAGTATTTT.

This clonotype showed up many times. The chain is built from TRBV20-1 and TRBJ2-5; D possibly uses TRBD1 or TRBD2 (5 bases each). The CDR3 is made up of 13 amino acids. Trimming stripped 0 bases from V and 4 bases from J, with 9 bases between. Germline V CDR1 and CDR2: DFQATT, SNEGSKA (reference sequence). In DNA, the CDR3 is TGCAGTGCTAGAGAAGGGGCGGGAGAGACCCAGTACTTC. Its protein is CSAREGAGETQYF.

Notes on this clonotype: This may stem from a read error, because a much larger clone lies one nucleotide away. This chain connects TRBV5-5 to TRBJ1-5; D uncertain. This CDR3 spans 15 amino acids. Per germline, CDR1 SGHKS and CDR2 YYEKEE (reference sequence). V was clipped by 1 base and J by 4 bases, with 12 bases between them. In DNA, the CDR3 is TGTGCCAGCAGCTTGCTGCAGGCCTCGAATCAGCCCCAGCATTTT. This gives the protein CASSLLQASNQPQHF.

To note about this clonotype: With a much larger clone just one base away, this may be a read error. The chain is built from TRBV15 and TRBJ2-1; D call uncertain. The germline V and J ends were trimmed by 3 bases and 10 bases, with 13 bases remaining between them. CDR3 length: 13 amino acids. CDR1 is LNHNV, CDR2 YYDKDF, per germline (reference sequence). CDR3 sequence (DNA): TGTGCCACCAGCAGGATCCAATCCTACGAGCAGTTCTTC. Its translation is CATSRIQSYEQFF.